One and the same sample provided the 22 T cell receptor beta chains below, sequenced in a study of T cells expressing NK-cell markers. TCRdb re-called the 5' RACE reads and gives one entry per CDR3 protein, without DNA. The ten top clones account for around a third, within a sample of over 150,000 distinct CDR3 sequences. The sequenced sample was blood T cells: a sorted CD56 or NKG2C T cell subset, CD4+ or CD8+ T cells, or bulk PBMC T cells (not recorded which). These TCRs come from a woman aged 45-59 years in good health.

This chain connects TRBV20-1 to TRBJ2-5. The CDR3 consists of 11 residues. Germline loops: CDR1 DFQATT, CDR2 SNEGSKA (reference sequence). CDR3: CSARGSQTQYF.

The chain couples TRBV20-1 to TRBJ2-1; the D gene TCRdb calls, TRBD2, cannot be checked with no DNA. The CDR3 spans 17 residues. The V gene's germline CDR1 is DFQATT and CDR2 SNEGSKA (reference sequence). This CDR3 reads CSARVLAGGFTYNEQFF.

The chain joins TRBV30 to TRBJ2-7; no DNA is available, so the TRBD1 call from TCRdb remains unchecked. The length of the CDR3 is 12 residues. CDR1 is GTSNPN and CDR2 is SVGIG in the germline V gene (reference sequence). The CDR3 spells CAWSPTGSEQYF.

This chain joins TRBV11-2 and TRBJ1-2; TCRdb's D call, TRBD1, is unchecked because there is no DNA. This CDR3 spans 15 amino acids. The germline CDR1 and CDR2 sequences are SGHAT and FQNNGV. The CDR3 sequence: CASSGVGQGNYGYTF.

The chain employs TRBV9 and TRBJ2-3; TCRdb designates TRBD1, a call that cannot be tested without DNA. The CDR3 is 15 residues long. Germline-derived CDR1 and CDR2 are SGDLS and YYNGEE. The CDR3 protein is CASSVEAGTTDTQYF.

The V and J genes are TRBV12-3 or TRBV12-4 and TRBJ2-3. The CDR3 length is 12 residues. CDR3 sequence reads: CASTRERDTQYF.

The V gene is TRBV12-3 or TRBV12-4, the J gene TRBJ2-7; as DNA is missing, the TRBD2 call by TCRdb cannot be tested. The CDR3 is 14 residues long. This CDR3 reads CATLRTSEIYEQYF.

The CDR3 spells CSVEKSGLAGGPTNEQFF. V usage is TRBV29-1 and J usage is TRBJ2-1; no DNA is available, so the TRBD2 call from TCRdb remains unchecked. Germline assignment: CDR1 SQVTM and CDR2 ANQGSEA. CDR3 size: 18 residues.

The chain uses TRBV27 and TRBJ2-3; TCRdb's assignment of TRBD1 cannot be checked, as there is no DNA. The CDR3 contains 14 residues. Germline V gene sequence: CDR1 MNHEY, CDR2 SMNVEV (reference sequence). CDR3 amino acids: CASGRATGLDTQYF.

This chain joins TRBV2 and TRBJ2-1; no DNA is available, so the TRBD2 call from TCRdb remains unchecked. Germline loops: CDR1 SNHLY, CDR2 FYNNEI. The CDR3 is made up of 16 amino acids. The CDR3 sequence is CASKGLAGVSYNEQFF.

The chain employs TRBV19 and TRBJ2-7; TCRdb's assignment of TRBD2 cannot be checked, as there is no DNA. The CDR3 sequence is 14 residues long. Germline V gene data show CDR1 as LNHDA and CDR2 as SQIVND (reference sequence). CDR3 amino acids: CASSIWASGYEQYF.

The chain links TRBV29-1 to TRBJ1-2. Germline assignment: CDR1 SQVTM and CDR2 ANQGSEA. This CDR3 is 13 amino acids long. CDR3 sequence reads: CSETGPETGGYTF.

The chain is built from TRBV29-1 and TRBJ2-6; checking the TCRdb D call of TRBD2 is not possible without DNA. This CDR3 comprises 15 residues. Germline lookup yields CDR1 SQVTM and CDR2 ANQGSEA. CDR3 amino acids: CSVAGDNSGANVLTF.

The chain employs TRBV4-1 and TRBJ2-7. There are 15 residues in the CDR3. Per the germline V gene, CDR1 is MGHRA and CDR2 is YSYEKL. The CDR3 sequence is CASSQGVTGLYEQYF.

The V gene is TRBV4-1, the J gene TRBJ2-1; TCRdb indicates TRBD1, and absent DNA this call remains unverified. CDR1 is MGHRA and CDR2 is YSYEKL in the germline V gene. The CDR3 is made up of 11 amino acids. CDR3 region: CASSQRGEQFF.

The V and J genes are TRBV6-2 or TRBV6-3 and TRBJ2-7; with no DNA, the TCRdb D assignment of TRBD1 cannot be verified. CDR1 is MNHEY, CDR2 SVGEGT, per germline. The CDR3 covers 14 residues. CDR3: CASEVGALSYEQYF.

The chain's CDR3 is CATKDSAERGGELFF. V usage is TRBV24-1 and J usage is TRBJ2-2; TCRdb calls TRBD1, which cannot be checked without DNA. The CDR3 has 15 residues. Germline assignment: CDR1 KGHDR and CDR2 SFDVKD.

The genes are TRBV23-1 and TRBJ2-1; TCRdb lists TRBD1, though no DNA is available to test this call. TRBV23-1 has ORF status, its function being uncertain. This CDR3 spans 14 amino acids. The CDR3 spells CASSLRDRVNEQFF.

This chain connects TRBV4-1 to TRBJ2-1; TCRdb reports TRBD1, a call that lacks DNA to check it against. This CDR3 is built from 15 residues. Germline V lookup: CDR1 MGHRA, CDR2 YSYEKL. The CDR3 sequence: CASSRNGGPYNEQFF.

The genes are TRBV12-3 or TRBV12-4 and TRBJ1-5. The CDR3 totals 12 residues. The CDR3: CASTLGGEPQHF.

The chain is built from TRBV5-1 and TRBJ2-7; the D call from TCRdb, TRBD1, cannot be confirmed without DNA. The CDR3 is 13 amino acids. The V gene's germline CDR1 is SGHRS and CDR2 YFSETQ. CDR3 sequence: CASSNRGNNEQYF.

The gene calls are TRBV29-1 and TRBJ2-7; absent DNA, TCRdb's TRBD1 call cannot be checked. The CDR3 consists of 11 residues. CDR1 and CDR2 (germline): SQVTM, ANQGSEA. The CDR3 sequence is CSVPQGSEQYF.